A selection of T cell receptor beta chains follows, all from one sample in a study of T cell changes during pregnancy in multiple sclerosis. Only in-frame clones appear in the TCRdb table, and some are missing; sequencing was by immunoSEQ multiplex PCR. The sample lists around 68,000 clones, 90% to 95% occurring once. The sample in question was peripheral blood, obtained after pregnancy. The receptor set was obtained from a female donor in good health, enrolled as a control in a pregnancy study. CDR3s include the opening cysteine and the closing phenylalanine or tryptophan. A D gene is named only where the DNA matches it firmly. A row's size may be missing; if present it is once, few, many or a size class.

clone_size: -
d_call: TRBD1
v_call: TRBV2
j_call: TRBJ1-4
cdr3_aa: CASSRDSREKLFF
cdr3_nt: TGTGCCAGCAGTCGGGACAGTCGAGAAAAACTGTTTTTT

clone_size: -
d_call: TRBD1
v_call: TRBV27
j_call: TRBJ1-4
cdr3_aa: CASSPQTGGGEKLFF
cdr3_nt: TGTGCCAGCAGTCCTCAGACAGGGGGCGGTGAAAAACTGTTTTTT

clone_size: few
d_call: -
v_call: TRBV30
j_call: TRBJ1-5
cdr3_aa: CAWSASVAQPQHF
cdr3_nt: TGTGCCTGGAGTGCTTCCGTAGCTCAGCCCCAGCATTTT

clone_size: -
d_call: -
v_call: TRBV11-3
j_call: TRBJ1-1
cdr3_aa: CASSQTLSGTEAFF
cdr3_nt: TGTGCCAGCAGCCAAACACTGTCGGGCACTGAAGCTTTCTTT

clone_size: -
d_call: TRBD1
v_call: TRBV19
j_call: TRBJ1-2
cdr3_aa: CASSGTGAYGYTF
cdr3_nt: TGTGCCAGTTCCGGGACAGGGGCTTATGGCTACACCTTC

clone_size: -
d_call: TRBD1
v_call: TRBV6-5
j_call: TRBJ2-7
cdr3_aa: CASSYSRDRGFYEQYF
cdr3_nt: TGTGCCAGCAGTTACTCCAGGGACAGGGGGTTTTACGAGCAGTACTTC

clone_size: -
d_call: -
v_call: TRBV30
j_call: TRBJ1-1
cdr3_aa: CAWSRTVTEAFF
cdr3_nt: TGTGCCTGGAGTAGGACAGTCACTGAAGCTTTCTTT

clone_size: -
d_call: -
v_call: TRBV4-2
j_call: TRBJ1-1
cdr3_aa: CASSQDRDTLGTEAFF
cdr3_nt: TGTGCCAGCAGCCAAGACCGGGACACCCTCGGGACTGAAGCTTTCTTT

clone_size: -
d_call: -
v_call: TRBV5-1
j_call: TRBJ2-3
cdr3_aa: CASSLFQSTDTQYF
cdr3_nt: TGCGCCAGCAGCTTGTTTCAGAGCACAGATACGCAGTATTTT

clone_size: -
d_call: -
v_call: TRBV11-3
j_call: TRBJ1-6
cdr3_aa: CASSLTSGVGSPLHF
cdr3_nt: TGTGCCAGCAGCTTAACTTCGGGGGTCGGTTCACCCCTCCACTTT

clone_size: -
d_call: -
v_call: TRBV30
j_call: TRBJ1-5
cdr3_aa: CAWSSAGARRQPQHF
cdr3_nt: TGTGCCTGGAGTTCGGCAGGGGCTCGGCGACAGCCCCAGCATTTT

clone_size: -
d_call: TRBD1
v_call: TRBV9
j_call: TRBJ1-2
cdr3_aa: CASSVDRGHYGYTF
cdr3_nt: TGTGCCAGCAGCGTGGACAGGGGTCATTATGGCTACACCTTC

clone_size: -
d_call: -
v_call: TRBV4-3
j_call: TRBJ2-7
cdr3_aa: CASSPDGQSSYEQYF
cdr3_nt: TGCGCCAGCAGCCCGGACGGACAAAGCTCCTACGAGCAGTACTTC

clone_size: -
d_call: TRBD1
v_call: TRBV18
j_call: TRBJ1-1
cdr3_aa: CASSRTAGTENTEAFF
cdr3_nt: TGTGCCAGCTCGCGTACCGCCGGGACAGAGAACACTGAAGCTTTCTTT

clone_size: -
d_call: -
v_call: TRBV4-2
j_call: TRBJ1-2
cdr3_aa: CASSAGEGDLYGYTF
cdr3_nt: TGTGCCAGCAGCGCAGGGGAGGGGGACCTTTATGGCTACACCTTC

clone_size: -
d_call: -
v_call: TRBV27
j_call: TRBJ2-6
cdr3_aa: CASSSAGAWGGANVLTF
cdr3_nt: TGTGCCAGCAGTAGCGCGGGGGCTTGGGGTGGGGCCAACGTCCTGACTTTC

clone_size: -
d_call: -
v_call: TRBV11-2
j_call: TRBJ2-2
cdr3_aa: CASSLTGNTGELFF
cdr3_nt: TGTGCCAGCAGCCTTACAGGGAACACCGGGGAGCTGTTTTTT

clone_size: once
d_call: TRBD1
v_call: TRBV4-3
j_call: TRBJ1-4
cdr3_aa: CASSFNRGRTNEKLFF
cdr3_nt: TGCGCCAGCAGCTTCAACAGGGGGAGGACTAATGAAAAACTGTTTTTT

clone_size: -
d_call: -
v_call: TRBV7-9
j_call: TRBJ2-3
cdr3_aa: CASSLADFLPDPSTDTQYF
cdr3_nt: TGTGCCAGCAGCTTAGCCGACTTCCTTCCTGACCCTAGCACAGATACGCAGTATTTT

clone_size: -
d_call: -
v_call: TRBV2
j_call: TRBJ1-1
cdr3_aa: CASKDNWVAEAFF
cdr3_nt: TGTGCCAGCAAGGACAATTGGGTCGCTGAAGCTTTCTTT

clone_size: -
d_call: TRBD1
v_call: TRBV5-6
j_call: TRBJ2-2
cdr3_aa: CASSYLDRGATGELFF
cdr3_nt: TGTGCCAGCAGTTACCTGGACAGGGGGGCCACCGGGGAGCTGTTTTTT

clone_size: -
d_call: TRBD1
v_call: TRBV5-4
j_call: TRBJ2-7
cdr3_aa: CASSTKTGGSYEQYF
cdr3_nt: TGTGCCAGCAGCACGAAAACAGGGGGCTCCTACGAGCAGTACTTC

clone_size: -
d_call: -
v_call: TRBV9
j_call: TRBJ1-1
cdr3_aa: CASSLGTNTEAFF
cdr3_nt: TGTGCCAGCAGCCTGGGGACAAACACTGAAGCTTTCTTT

clone_size: -
d_call: -
v_call: TRBV5-8
j_call: TRBJ2-3
cdr3_aa: CASSLEGTQDTQYF
cdr3_nt: TGTGCCAGCAGCTTGGAAGGGACTCAGGATACGCAGTATTTT

clone_size: -
d_call: TRBD1
v_call: TRBV29-1
j_call: TRBJ2-5
cdr3_aa: CSVRDSTGETQYF
cdr3_nt: TGCAGCGTTAGGGACAGTACTGGGGAGACCCAGTACTTC

clone_size: -
d_call: -
v_call: TRBV29-1
j_call: TRBJ1-2
cdr3_aa: CSVKGAGEIRYTF
cdr3_nt: TGCAGCGTCAAAGGGGCAGGGGAGATACGGTACACCTTC

clone_size: -
d_call: -
v_call: TRBV5-6
j_call: TRBJ1-2
cdr3_aa: CASSRWAILAYTF
cdr3_nt: TGTGCCAGCAGCAGGTGGGCCATTTTGGCCTACACCTTC

clone_size: -
d_call: -
v_call: TRBV6-5
j_call: TRBJ2-5
cdr3_aa: CASSSLGARQETQYF
cdr3_nt: TGTGCCAGCAGCTCACTCGGCGCTAGACAAGAGACCCAGTACTTC